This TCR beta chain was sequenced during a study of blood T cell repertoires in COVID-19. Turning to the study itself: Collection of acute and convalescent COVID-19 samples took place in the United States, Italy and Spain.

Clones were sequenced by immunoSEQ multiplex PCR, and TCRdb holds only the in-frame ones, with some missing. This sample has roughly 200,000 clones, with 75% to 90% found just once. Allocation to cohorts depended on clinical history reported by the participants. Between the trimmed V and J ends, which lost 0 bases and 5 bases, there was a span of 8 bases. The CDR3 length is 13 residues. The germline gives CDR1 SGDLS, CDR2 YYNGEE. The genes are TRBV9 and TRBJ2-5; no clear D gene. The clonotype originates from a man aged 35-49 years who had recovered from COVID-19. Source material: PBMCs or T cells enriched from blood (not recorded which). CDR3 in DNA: TGTGCCAGCAGCGTAGGAGGTTTGGAGACCCAGTACTTC. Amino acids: CASSVGGLETQYF.